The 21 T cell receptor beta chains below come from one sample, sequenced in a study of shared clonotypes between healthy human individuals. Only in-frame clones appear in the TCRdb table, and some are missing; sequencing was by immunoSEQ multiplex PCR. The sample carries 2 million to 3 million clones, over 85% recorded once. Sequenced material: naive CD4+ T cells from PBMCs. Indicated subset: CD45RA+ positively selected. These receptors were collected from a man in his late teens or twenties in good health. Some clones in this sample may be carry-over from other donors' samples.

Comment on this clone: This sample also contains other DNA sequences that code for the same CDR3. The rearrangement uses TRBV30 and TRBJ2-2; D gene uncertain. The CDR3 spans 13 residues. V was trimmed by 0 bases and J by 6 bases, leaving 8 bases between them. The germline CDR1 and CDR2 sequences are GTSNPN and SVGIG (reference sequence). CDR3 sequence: CAWSVGLAGELFF. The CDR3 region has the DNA TGTGCCTGGAGTGTAGGATTGGCCGGGGAGCTGTTTTTT. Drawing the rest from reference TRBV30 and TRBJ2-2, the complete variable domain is SQTIHQWPATLVQPVGSPLSLECTVEGTSNPNLYWYRQAAGRGLQLLFYSVGIGQISSEVPQNLSASRPQDRQFILSSKKLLLSDSGFYLCAWSVGLAGELFFGEGSRLTVL.

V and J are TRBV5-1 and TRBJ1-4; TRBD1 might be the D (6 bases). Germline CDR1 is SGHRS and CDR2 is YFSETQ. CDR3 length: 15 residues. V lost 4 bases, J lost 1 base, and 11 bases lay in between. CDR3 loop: CASSVTGITNEKLFF. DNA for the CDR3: TGCGCCAGCAGCGTAACAGGGATAACTAATGAAAAACTGTTTTTT.

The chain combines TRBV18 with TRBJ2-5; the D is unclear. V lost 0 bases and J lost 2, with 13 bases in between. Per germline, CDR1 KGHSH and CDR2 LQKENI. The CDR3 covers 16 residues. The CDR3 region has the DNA TGTGCCAGCTCACCACCGGTTAGGCACTCACAAGAGACCCAGTACTTC. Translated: CASSPPVRHSQETQYF.

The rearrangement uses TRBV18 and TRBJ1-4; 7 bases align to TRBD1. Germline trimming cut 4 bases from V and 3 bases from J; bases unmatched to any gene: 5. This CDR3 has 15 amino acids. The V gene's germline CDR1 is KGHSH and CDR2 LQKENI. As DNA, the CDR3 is TGTGCCAGCTCACATTCAACAGGGGCTAATGAAAAACTGTTTTTT. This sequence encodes CASSHSTGANEKLFF. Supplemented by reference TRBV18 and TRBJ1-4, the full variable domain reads NAGVMQNPRHLVRRRGQEARLRCSPMKGHSHVYWYRQLPEEGLKFMVYLQKENIIDESGMPKERFSAEFPKEGPSILRIQQVVRGDSAAYFCASSHSTGANEKLFFGSGTQLSVL.

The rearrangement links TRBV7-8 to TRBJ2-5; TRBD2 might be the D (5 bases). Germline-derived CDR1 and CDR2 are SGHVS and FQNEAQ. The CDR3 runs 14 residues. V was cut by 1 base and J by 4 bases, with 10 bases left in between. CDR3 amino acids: CASSLVEGRETQYF. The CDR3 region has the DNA TGTGCCAGCAGCTTAGTCGAGGGAAGAGAGACCCAGTACTTC.

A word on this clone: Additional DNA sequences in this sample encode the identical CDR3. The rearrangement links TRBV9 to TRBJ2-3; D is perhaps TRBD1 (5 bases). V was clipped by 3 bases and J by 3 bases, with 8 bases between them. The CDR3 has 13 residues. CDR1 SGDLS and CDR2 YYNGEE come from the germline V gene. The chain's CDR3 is CASSAQGTDTQYF. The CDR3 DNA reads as TGTGCCAGCAGCGCGCAGGGAACAGATACGCAGTATTTT.

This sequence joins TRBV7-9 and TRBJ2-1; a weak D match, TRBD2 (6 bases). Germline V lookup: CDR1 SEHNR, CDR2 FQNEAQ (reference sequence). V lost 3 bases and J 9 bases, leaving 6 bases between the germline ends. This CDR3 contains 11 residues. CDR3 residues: CASSLTSEQFF. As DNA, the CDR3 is TGTGCCAGCAGCTTGACTAGTGAGCAGTTCTTC.

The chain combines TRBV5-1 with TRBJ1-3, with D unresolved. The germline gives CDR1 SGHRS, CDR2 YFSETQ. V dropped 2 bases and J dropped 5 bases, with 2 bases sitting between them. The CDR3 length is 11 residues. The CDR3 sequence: CASSFRNTIYF. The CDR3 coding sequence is TGCGCCAGCAGCTTTCGAAACACCATATATTTT.

The CDR3 protein is CSAYRRETQYF. The CDR3 DNA sequence: TGCAGTGCTTACAGGAGAGAGACCCAGTACTTC. J is TRBJ2-5 and V is TRBV20-1; TRBD1 might be the D (5 bases). CDR1 is DFQATT and CDR2 is SNEGSKA in the germline V gene (reference sequence). The CDR3 is 11 residues long. The germline V and J ends were trimmed by 5 bases and 4 bases, with 8 bases remaining between them.

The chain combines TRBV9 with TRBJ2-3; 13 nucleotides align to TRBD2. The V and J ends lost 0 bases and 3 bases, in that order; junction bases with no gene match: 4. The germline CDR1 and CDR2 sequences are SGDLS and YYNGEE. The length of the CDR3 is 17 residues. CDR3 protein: CASSVGTSGRGTDTQYF. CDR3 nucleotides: TGTGCCAGCAGCGTAGGGACTAGCGGGAGAGGAACAGATACGCAGTATTTT. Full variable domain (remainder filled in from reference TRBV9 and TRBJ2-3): DSGVTQTPKHLITATGQRVTLRCSPRSGDLSVYWYQQSLDQGLQFLIQYYNGEERAKGNILERFSAQQFPDLHSELNLSSLELGDSALYFCASSVGTSGRGTDTQYFGPGTRLTVL.

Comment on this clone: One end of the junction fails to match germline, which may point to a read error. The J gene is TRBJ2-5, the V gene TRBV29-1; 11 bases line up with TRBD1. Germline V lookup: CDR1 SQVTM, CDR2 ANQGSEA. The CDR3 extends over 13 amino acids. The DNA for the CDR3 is TGCAGCGTTGAAGCGGGACAGGGGGATGGACACCACTTC. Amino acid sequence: CSVEAGQGDGHHF.

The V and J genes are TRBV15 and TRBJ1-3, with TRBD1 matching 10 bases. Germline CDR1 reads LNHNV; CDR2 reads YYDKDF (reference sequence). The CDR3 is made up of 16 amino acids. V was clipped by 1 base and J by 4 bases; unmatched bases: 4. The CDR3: CATSRGGTGAGNTIYF. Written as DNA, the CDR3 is TGTGCCACCAGCAGAGGTGGGACAGGGGCGGGAAACACCATATATTTT.

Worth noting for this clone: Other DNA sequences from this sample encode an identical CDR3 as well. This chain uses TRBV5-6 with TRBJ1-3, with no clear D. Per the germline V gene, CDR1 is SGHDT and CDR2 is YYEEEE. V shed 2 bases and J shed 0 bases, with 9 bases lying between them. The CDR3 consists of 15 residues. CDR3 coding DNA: TGTGCCAGCAGCTTAGGACGGTCCTCTGGAAACACCATATATTTT. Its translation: CASSLGRSSGNTIYF.

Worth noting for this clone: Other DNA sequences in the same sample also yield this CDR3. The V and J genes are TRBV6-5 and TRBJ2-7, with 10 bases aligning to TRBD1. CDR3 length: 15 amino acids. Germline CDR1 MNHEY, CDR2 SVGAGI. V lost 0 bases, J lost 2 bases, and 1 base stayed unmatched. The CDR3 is CASSYSDRGTYEQYF. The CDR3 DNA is TGTGCCAGCAGTTACTCGGACAGGGGGACCTACGAGCAGTACTTC.

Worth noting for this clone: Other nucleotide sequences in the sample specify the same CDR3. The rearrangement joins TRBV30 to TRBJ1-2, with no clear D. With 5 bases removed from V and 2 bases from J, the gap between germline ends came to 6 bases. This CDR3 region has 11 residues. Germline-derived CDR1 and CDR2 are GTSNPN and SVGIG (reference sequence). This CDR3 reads CAWGRNYGYTF. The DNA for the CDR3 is TGTGCCTGGGGACGGAACTATGGCTACACCTTC. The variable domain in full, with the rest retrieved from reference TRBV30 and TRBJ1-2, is SQTIHQWPATLVQPVGSPLSLECTVEGTSNPNLYWYRQAAGRGLQLLFYSVGIGQISSEVPQNLSASRPQDRQFILSSKKLLLSDSGFYLCAWGRNYGYTFGSGTRLTVV.

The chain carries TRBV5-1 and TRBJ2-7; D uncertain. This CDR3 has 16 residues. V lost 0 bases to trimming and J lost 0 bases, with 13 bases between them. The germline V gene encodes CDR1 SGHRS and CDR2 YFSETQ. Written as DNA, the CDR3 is TGCGCCAGCAGCTTGGGGGTTACAGAGGCCTCCTACGAGCAGTACTTC. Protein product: CASSLGVTEASYEQYF.

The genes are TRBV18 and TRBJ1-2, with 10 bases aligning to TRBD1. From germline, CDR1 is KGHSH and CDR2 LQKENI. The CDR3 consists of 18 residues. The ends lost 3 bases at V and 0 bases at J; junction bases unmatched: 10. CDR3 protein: CASSPTGQGPQANYGYTF. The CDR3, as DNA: TGTGCCAGCTCACCGACGGGACAGGGGCCTCAAGCTAACTATGGCTACACCTTC.

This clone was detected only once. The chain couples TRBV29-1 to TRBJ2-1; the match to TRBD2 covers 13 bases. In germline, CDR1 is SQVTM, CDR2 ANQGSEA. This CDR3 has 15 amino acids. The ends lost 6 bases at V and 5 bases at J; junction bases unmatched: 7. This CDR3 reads CSVFTSGRAHNEQFF. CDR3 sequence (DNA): TGCAGCGTCTTTACTAGCGGGAGGGCCCACAATGAGCAGTTCTTC.

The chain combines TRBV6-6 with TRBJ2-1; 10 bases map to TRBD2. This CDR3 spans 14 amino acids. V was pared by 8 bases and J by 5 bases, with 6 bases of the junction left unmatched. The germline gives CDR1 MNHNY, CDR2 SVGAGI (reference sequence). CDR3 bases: TGTGCCAGCTTACTAGCGGGGATACACAATGAGCAGTTCTTC. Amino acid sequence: CASLLAGIHNEQFF.

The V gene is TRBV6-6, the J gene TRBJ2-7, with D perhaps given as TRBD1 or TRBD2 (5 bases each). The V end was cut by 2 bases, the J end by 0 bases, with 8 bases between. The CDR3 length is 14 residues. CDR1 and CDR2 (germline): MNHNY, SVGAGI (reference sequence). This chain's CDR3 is CASSYDGGSYEQYF. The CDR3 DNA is TGTGCCAGCAGTTACGATGGGGGCTCCTACGAGCAGTACTTC.

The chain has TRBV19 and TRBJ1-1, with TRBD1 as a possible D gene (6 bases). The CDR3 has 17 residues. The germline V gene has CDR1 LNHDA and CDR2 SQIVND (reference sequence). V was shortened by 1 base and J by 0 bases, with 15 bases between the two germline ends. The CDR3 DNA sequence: TGTGCCAGTAGTATAGTAACTTGGGGGGGCTTGAACACTGAAGCTTTCTTT. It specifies CASSIVTWGGLNTEAFF.